This T cell receptor (beta chain) was captured in a study of technical replicates of blood from a few donors. Germline values: CDR1 SGHAT, CDR2 FQNNGV. With V trimmed by 1 base and J by 0 bases, 0 bases remained unmatched. CDR3 size: 15 residues. Profiled with immunoSEQ multiplex PCR; TCRdb holds only in-frame clones, not every one. Among about 95,000 clones listed, about 95% were seen once. Sequencing was carried out using T cells isolated from PBMCs. The receptor's source is a human donor in good health. V usage is TRBV11-2 and J usage is TRBJ2-1, with 7 bases fitting TRBD2. DNA of the CDR3: TGTGCCAGCAGCTTAGCGGGAGGCTCCTACAATGAGCAGTTCTTC. It is translated as CASSLAGGSYNEQFF. Full variable domain (outside the CDR3, taken from reference TRBV11-2 and TRBJ2-1): EAGVAQSPRYKIIEKRQSVAFWCNPISGHATLYWYQQILGQGPKLLIQFQNNGVVDDSQLPKDRFSAERLKGVDSTLKIQPAKLEDSAVYLCASSLAGGSYNEQFFGPGTRLTVL.